The rows below give T cell receptor beta chains drawn from one sample of a study of blood T cells in healthy people across ages. TCRdb re-analysed the 5' RACE reads in MiXCR, keeping a single row per CDR3 protein. The sample lists 850,000 to 1,000,000 distinct CDR3 sequences; roughly 51% were seen once. Input material: blood. All receptors derive from an older woman in good health. Both conserved end residues are part of each CDR3. Fields, in order: J gene, clone size, V gene, D gene, CDR3 protein, CDR3 DNA. The D gene is left open where the match is weak. The size entry is marked missing in some rows and otherwise reads once, few, many or a size class.

>TRBJ2-4|.|TRBV20-1|.
CSASTDHNTQYF
TGCAGTGCTAGTACGGATCACAATACCCAGTACTTC
>TRBJ2-7|.|TRBV5-1|TRBD2
CASSLGSRGDEQYF
TGCGCCAGCAGCTTGGGATCACGGGGGGATGAGCAGTACTTC
>TRBJ2-1|.|TRBV7-2|.
CASSLAQEDEQFF
TGTGCCAGCAGTTTAGCCCAAGAGGATGAGCAGTTCTTC
>TRBJ1-2|.|TRBV20-1|.
CSAGEGLFGYTF
TGCAGTGCTGGAGAGGGATTGTTTGGCTACACCTTC
>TRBJ2-1|.|TRBV11-2|.
CASSRGYYNEQFF
TGTGCCAGCTCAAGGGGCTACTACAATGAGCAGTTCTTC
>TRBJ2-7|.|TRBV2|TRBD1
CASTGTAYEQYF
TGTGCCAGCACCGGGACAGCCTACGAGCAGTACTTC
>TRBJ2-7|.|TRBV20-1|TRBD2
CRVASGNEQYF
TGCAGGGTGGCTAGCGGAAACGAGCAGTACTTC
>TRBJ2-1|many|TRBV20-1|.
CSEGAPNINEQFF
TGCAGTGAAGGGGCCCCCAATATTAATGAGCAGTTCTTC
>TRBJ2-7|few|TRBV4-1|TRBD1
CASSQERQGGPLSYEQYF
TGCGCCAGCAGCCAAGAACGACAGGGTGGTCCCCTTTCCTACGAGCAGTACTTC
>TRBJ1-2|.|TRBV29-1|.
CSVEVYRAPRTCGYTF
TGCAGCGTTGAAGTGTACAGGGCGCCCCGTACCTGTGGCTACACCTTC
>TRBJ2-7|once|TRBV2|TRBD2
CASTFGGVYEQYF
TGTGCCAGCACCTTCGGGGGGGTCTACGAGCAGTACTTC
>TRBJ2-7|.|TRBV14|.
CASSQVAESSYEQYF
TGTGCCAGCAGCCAAGTAGCGGAGAGCTCCTACGAGCAGTACTTC
>TRBJ2-3|once|TRBV10-3|TRBD2
CAISEPPGLAGARGFTDTQYF
TGTGCCATCAGTGAGCCCCCGGGGCTAGCGGGAGCTAGGGGATTCACAGATACGCAGTATTTT
>TRBJ2-5|few|TRBV29-1|TRBD1
CSGPRGPYNEQYF
TGCAGCGGACCCAGGGGGCCCTACAATGAGCAGTACTTC
>TRBJ1-2|.|TRBV7-9|.
CASSLDARESYTF
TGTGCCAGCAGCTTAGATGCCCGGGAAAGCTACACCTTC
>TRBJ2-7|.|TRBV28|.
CASSLSLSPYEQYF
TGTGCCAGCAGTTTATCACTATCCCCCTACGAGCAGTACTTC
>TRBJ1-2|.|TRBV20-1|.
CSPVIPDGYTF
TGCAGTCCGGTGATTCCAGATGGCTACACCTTC